Reported below is one T cell receptor beta chain. Its antigen specificity is not known. Qualities for individual bases were not recorded, and no much larger clone is one base off. CD8 naive samples were obtained by positive selection for CCR7 among CD45RO-negative cells, yielding a CD45RA+CCR7+ population from which TemRA cells were excluded. Healthy HIV-negative adults with no recently reported acute infections or vaccinations were included as donors. All donors were Caucasian adults living in Nashville, Tennessee, USA. Blood was collected by leukapheresis, and PBMCs were isolated by Ficoll-Histopaque density gradient centrifugation and then cryopreserved in liquid nitrogen vapor phase. Analytical flow cytometry was used to check the purity and quantity of each magnetically sorted T cell population. Genomic DNA was isolated from every sorted fraction and measured by UV absorbance on a Nanodrop 2000c.

These data are taken from a study of shared clonotypes between healthy human individuals (dated by TCRdb to 2020 to 2022). About the study as a whole: The cohort included a few men and a couple of women between 18 and 49 years of age. Per donor, three plates each were used for CD4 naive and CD4 memory, two for CD8 naive, and one for CD8 memory. To estimate repertoire size and how much clonotype sharing occurs between individuals, the study deeply sequenced the blood TCR repertoires of roughly 5 healthy adults. Different laboratories and diverse techniques were used to prepare libraries and sequence TCR repertoires, to increase sequencing depth and limit assay-specific biases. Each donor's leukapheresis produced roughly between roughly 0.85 and 10 billion PBMCs. Broad study findings and their caveats: The genetic and exposure-history diversity represented was limited by the small number of donors. Pairwise subsampling indicated that sequencing depth was expected to affect the degree of clonotype sharing among donors. Compared with non-shared clonotypes, clonotypes shared by all four sorted-subset donors had higher generation probabilities. Even with the large sequencing depth, rarefaction of the sorted-subset datasets indicated that sequencing was incomplete. Larger estimated clonotype richness was generally found for naive subsets than for memory subsets. Sharing across four donors was observed for about 4.8% of naive CD4, over 3% of naive CD8, 2% to 2.5% of memory CD4, and around 0.42% of memory CD8 clonotypes. Sampling was restricted to blood, and TCR repertoires in tissues likely differ from the TCR repertoires found in blood.

The germline V gene provides CDR1 WSHSY and CDR2 SAAADI. The CDR3 runs 14 amino acids, cysteine and phenylalanine included. The read is trimmed to its CDR3 DNA, 42 bases read in frame from base 1. For this chain, trimming is 6 bases at the V end and 5 bases at the J end, and the number of junction bases without a gene match is 4. Using the deep immunoSEQ assay, multiplex PCR amplified TCR CDR3 regions from genomic DNA. For each cell subset, the extracted genomic DNA was distributed evenly across all wells of several immunoSEQ 96-well plates, and each plate served as one replicate. For sorted subsets, each replicate PCR was loaded with roughly 0.2 ug genomic DNA, equivalent to some 31,000 T cell genomes. The purified libraries were quantified using a Qubit 3.0 fluorometer, sized with a Bioanalyzer 2100, and then quantified again using the KAPA Library Quantification kit. Every immunoSEQ 96-well plate was sequenced on a separate single-read 150-cycle Illumina NextSeq 550 flow cell. Concerning the study's data processing: Because the immunoSEQ output included only junctional sequences and no quality scores, the filtering could not be the same as the filtering used for full-length reads. Sequences were annotated with PyIR, a Python wrapper for IgBLAST v1.9, using IMGT germline references to assign V/J genes and CDR3. Reads were filtered out if the reads had weak V/J assignments (E-value above 1e-6), no CDR3, stop codons, out-of-frame junctions, or ambiguous translated residues. V3J clonotypes were defined as sequences sharing the same inferred V gene, J gene, and CDR3 amino acid sequence. To compute the percentage overlap between repertoires, the number of shared unique clonotypes was divided by the size of the smaller repertoire. Three approaches were used to assess repertoire richness: RTK rarefaction, the Chao1 estimator, and Recon v2.1 estimates of unobserved clonotypes. Generation probabilities were computed with OLGA for all TCRbeta clonotypes obtained by the gDNA method from a handful of donors. The table comes from immuneACCESS by way of TCRdb, which keeps in-frame sequences with V and J called. Part of the clones is missing from these tables; in studies checked, under half for an unresolved V gene and the rest for unknown reasons. V, J and clone size reflect that table, while D and trimming were determined from the DNA. This sample comprises over 750,000 clones, around 96% of them detected only once. The biggest ten clones account for less than 0.3% of the sample.

Sequencing was performed on naive CD8+ T cells sorted from blood. This sample's cell subset or site label indicates: CD45RA+CCR7+. The chain uses TRBV10-2 and TRBJ2-1, and TRBD1 aligns with 10 junction nucleotides. This clonotype originated in a man aged 30-40 years in good health. In nucleotide form, the sequence is TGCGCCAGCAGAGGGACAGGGGATGACAATGAGCAGTTCTTC. This sequence encodes CASRGTGDDNEQFF.